This entry lists 22 T cell receptor beta chains sequenced from one sample in a study of T cell clones after liver transplantation. Assay: immunoSEQ multiplex PCR; the TCRdb copy retains only in-frame clones and omits some. This sample yields some 15,000 clones, of which nearly 95% are seen a single time; approximately 50% belongs to the top ten. Source: CD8+ T cells from blood, taken before liver transplant. The receptors stem from a human donor who received a liver transplant.

The V and J genes are TRBV5-1 and TRBJ1-2; D call uncertain. Trimming took 2 bases from V and 0 from J, leaving 8 bases between them. This CDR3 comprises 14 residues. Germline V gives CDR1 SGHRS, CDR2 YFSETQ. Here the CDR3 reads CASSLRGSNYGYTF. The CDR3 nucleotides read TGCGCCAGCAGCTTACGGGGATCTAACTATGGCTACACCTTC. Complete variable domain (other parts from reference TRBV5-1 and TRBJ1-2): KAGVTQTPRYLIKTRGQQVTLSCSPISGHRSVSWYQQTPGQGLQFLFEYFSETQRNKGNFPGRFSGRQFSNSRSEMNVSTLELGDSALYLCASSLRGSNYGYTFGSGTRLTVV.

By sample share, this clone is large. The chain recombines TRBV10-2 with TRBJ2-7; 11 bases line up with TRBD2. Trimming at V came to 2 bases and at J to 4 bases, leaving 10 bases not matched to a gene. Germline CDR1 reads WSHSY; CDR2 reads SAAADI. The CDR3 extends over 17 amino acids. The CDR3 sequence: CASSEDPRVAGGYEQYF. DNA for the CDR3: TGCGCCAGCAGTGAGGACCCAAGAGTAGCGGGAGGGTACGAGCAGTACTTC.

The rearrangement links TRBV9 to TRBJ1-2; no reliable D call. The germline CDR1 and CDR2 sequences are SGDLS and YYNGEE. Trimming stripped 4 bases from V and 1 base from J, with 14 bases between. The CDR3 spans 15 residues. The CDR3 region is CASSPRERDNYGYTF. As DNA, the CDR3 is TGTGCCAGCAGCCCCCGTGAGCGCGATAACTATGGCTACACCTTC.

This sequence joins TRBV4-1 and TRBJ2-7; D is unclear. This CDR3 has 11 amino acids. Germline CDR1 is MGHRA and CDR2 is YSYEKL. Trimming took off 6 bases at V and 3 bases at J, with 6 bases between the two ends. The CDR3 DNA sequence: TGCGCCAGCAGTCACGGCTACGAGCAGTACTTC. Translated, it gives CASSHGYEQYF.

V usage is TRBV4-1 and J usage is TRBJ2-1; unclear D gene. This CDR3 spans 13 amino acids. Trimming shortened V by 1 base and J by 8 bases, and 9 bases separated the two germline ends. CDR1 is MGHRA and CDR2 is YSYEKL in the germline V gene. In nucleotides, the CDR3 is TGCGCCAGCAGCCAAGGTATGAAAGATGAGCAGTTCTTC. Translating it yields CASSQGMKDEQFF.

This rearrangement joins TRBV6-4 to TRBJ2-2; D may be TRBD2 (6 bases). The CDR3 has 14 residues. Trimming shortened V by 4 bases and J by 4 bases, and 10 bases separated the two germline ends. CDR1 is MRHNA, CDR2 SNTAGT, per germline. This CDR3 reads CASSVYSGTGELFF. The CDR3 DNA is TGTGCCAGCAGTGTCTATAGCGGCACCGGGGAGCTGTTTTTT.

The chain joins TRBV11-3 to TRBJ2-4; a possible D gene is TRBD1 (6 bases). The CDR3 is 16 residues long. Germline CDR1 SGHNT, CDR2 YENEEA. V lost 4 bases and J 0 bases, leaving 13 bases between the germline ends. Written as DNA, the CDR3 is TGTGCCAGCAGCTACAGGGTTGGGCTAGCCAAAAACATTCAGTACTTC. The encoded protein is CASSYRVGLAKNIQYF.

This clone was detected a few times. The chain has TRBV27 and TRBJ2-7, with 12 bases fitting TRBD1. The germline CDR1 and CDR2 sequences are MNHEY and SMNVEV (reference sequence). CDR3 length: 16 amino acids. The V gene end was trimmed by 4 bases and the J gene end by 4 bases; junction bases not matched to a gene: 8. CDR3 nucleotide sequence: TGTGCCAGCAGTTGGGGACAGGGGGCGCTTAGGTACGAGCAGTACTTC. Translation: CASSWGQGALRYEQYF.

CDR3 sequence: CASSLGAAQSEQYF. CDR3 bases: TGTGCCAGCAGTTTAGGGGCGGCCCAGAGCGAGCAGTACTTC. The chain uses TRBV27 and TRBJ2-7, with D possibly being TRBD1 (5 bases). Germline V gene data show CDR1 as MNHEY and CDR2 as SMNVEV (reference sequence). The CDR3 runs to 14 residues. Deletions cut 2 bases from V and 6 bases from J, with 14 bases between.

This chain joins TRBV4-3 and TRBJ2-7; 9 bases agree with TRBD2. This CDR3 comprises 15 residues. Per the germline V gene, CDR1 is LGHNA and CDR2 is YSLEER. Unmatched junction bases numbered 8, after V lost 3 bases and J lost 5 bases. DNA for the CDR3: TGCGCCAGCAGCCACCGTGTAGCGGGAGACCACGAGCAGTACTTC. Translating gives CASSHRVAGDHEQYF.

For this clone: A read error may produce the germline difference seen at one junction end. V gene TRBV7-7 combines with J gene TRBJ2-5; no definite D call. Germline V gene lookup returns CDR1 SSHAT and CDR2 FNYEAQ (reference sequence). The CDR3 runs to 13 residues. The chain's CDR3 is CASSWGLQETQYF. The DNA for the CDR3 is TGTGCTAGCAGCTGGGGTCTCCAAGAGACCCAGTACTTC.

J is TRBJ2-1 and V is TRBV6-5; TRBD1 aligns across 7 bases. The CDR3 consists of 13 residues. V dropped 6 bases and J dropped 7; count of bases not matched to a gene: 6. Germline assignment: CDR1 MNHEY and CDR2 SVGAGI. The CDR3 DNA follows: TGTGCCAGCAGAATCCTACAGGGGAATGAGCAGTTCTTC. Amino acid sequence: CASRILQGNEQFF.

The genes are TRBV29-1 and TRBJ1-2; 8 bases match TRBD1. Germline CDR1 reads SQVTM; CDR2 reads ANQGSEA. J was trimmed by 11 bases and V by 6 bases; bases with no gene match: 23. CDR3 length: 16 residues. DNA of the CDR3: TGCAGCGTAGGTATCAGGGGGCAAGGGATCGCGATGGGATACACCTTC. It specifies CSVGIRGQGIAMGYTF.

This CDR3 reads CASSSDRDGYTF. CDR3 in DNA: TGTGCCAGCAGTTCGGACAGGGACGGCTACACCTTC. V usage is TRBV27 and J usage is TRBJ1-2; the match to TRBD1 covers 8 bases. Trimming removed 4 bases from V and 8 bases from J; junction bases left unmatched: 3. This CDR3 region has 12 residues. Germline CDR1 reads MNHEY; CDR2 reads SMNVEV (reference sequence).

The rearrangement uses TRBV28 and TRBJ2-1; 12 nucleotides match TRBD2. CDR1 MDHEN and CDR2 SYDVKM come from the germline V gene. The CDR3 totals 17 residues. The J segment lost 9 bases and the V segment lost 3 bases, leaving 12 bases of the junction unmatched. CDR3 sequence (DNA): TGTGCCAGCAGTTTCCCCTACCTAGCGGGAGGGCCGAGTGAGCAGTTCTTC. It specifies CASSFPYLAGGPSEQFF.

The chain has TRBV9 and TRBJ2-3; 8 nucleotides match TRBD2. Trimming at V came to 4 bases and at J to 0 bases, leaving 4 bases not matched to a gene. The CDR3 has 15 amino acids. From germline, CDR1 is SGDLS and CDR2 YYNGEE. The CDR3 DNA reads TGTGCCAGCAGCTATAGCGGGACTAGCACAGATACGCAGTATTTT. Translation: CASSYSGTSTDTQYF. The entire variable domain, with the rest obtained from reference TRBV9 and TRBJ2-3, is as follows: DSGVTQTPKHLITATGQRVTLRCSPRSGDLSVYWYQQSLDQGLQFLIQYYNGEERAKGNILERFSAQQFPDLHSELNLSSLELGDSALYFCASSYSGTSTDTQYFGPGTRLTVL.

This clone appeared a single time. The CDR3 loop is CASSKGSNEQFF. The CDR3 DNA reads as TGCGCCAGCAGCAAGGGTAGCAATGAGCAGTTCTTC. The V gene is TRBV5-1, the J gene TRBJ2-1; D ambiguous. The V gene lost 4 bases and the J gene lost 6 bases, with 8 bases spanning the gap. CDR1 and CDR2 (germline): SGHRS, YFSETQ. The CDR3 is 12 amino acids.

The chain combines TRBV6-6 with TRBJ2-7; TRBD2 aligns across 8 bases. This CDR3 region has 15 residues. J gave up 5 bases and V 2 bases, and 8 bases lay outside the gene matches. The V gene's germline CDR1 is MNHNY and CDR2 SVGAGI (reference sequence). CDR3: CASSYGSGSSHEQYF. The CDR3 DNA sequence: TGTGCCAGCAGTTACGGGAGCGGGAGTTCCCACGAGCAGTACTTC.

The J gene is TRBJ2-1, the V gene TRBV15, with D possibly being TRBD2 (6 bases). CDR1 LNHNV and CDR2 YYDKDF come from the germline V gene (reference sequence). This CDR3 has 15 residues. The ends were cut back, 0 bases at V and 6 bases at J, with 12 bases in the middle. The CDR3 here is CATSRDLMGGNEQFF. CDR3 sequence (DNA): TGTGCCACCAGCAGAGATCTTATGGGGGGCAATGAGCAGTTCTTC.

Only a few counts were recorded for this clone. DNA for the CDR3: TGTGCCATCCTACGTCCGGGGACAGGGTCCTATGGCTACACCTTC. This sequence encodes CAILRPGTGSYGYTF. This chain uses TRBV7-9 with TRBJ1-2; the match to TRBD1 covers 9 bases. The length of the CDR3 is 15 residues. The ends lost 10 bases at V and 4 bases at J; junction bases unmatched: 13. Germline V gives CDR1 SEHNR, CDR2 FQNEAQ (reference sequence).

The V gene is TRBV27, the J gene TRBJ1-2; perhaps TRBD1 as D (6 bases). This CDR3 is built from 14 residues. Germline CDR1 reads MNHEY; CDR2 reads SMNVEV (reference sequence). Trimming cost V 2 bases and J 7 bases, with 14 bases left between them. The CDR3 spells CASSLTPTGSGYTF. CDR3 coding DNA: TGTGCCAGCAGTTTAACCCCTACAGGGAGTGGCTACACCTTC.

The V and J genes are TRBV6-1 and TRBJ2-3; unclear D gene. CDR1 and CDR2 (germline): MNHNS, SASEGT. The CDR3 spans 14 residues. The V end was cut by 3 bases, the J end by 5 bases, with 12 bases between. CDR3: CASSDGVYGDTQYF. For the CDR3, the DNA is TGTGCCAGCAGTGATGGGGTATATGGAGATACGCAGTATTTT.